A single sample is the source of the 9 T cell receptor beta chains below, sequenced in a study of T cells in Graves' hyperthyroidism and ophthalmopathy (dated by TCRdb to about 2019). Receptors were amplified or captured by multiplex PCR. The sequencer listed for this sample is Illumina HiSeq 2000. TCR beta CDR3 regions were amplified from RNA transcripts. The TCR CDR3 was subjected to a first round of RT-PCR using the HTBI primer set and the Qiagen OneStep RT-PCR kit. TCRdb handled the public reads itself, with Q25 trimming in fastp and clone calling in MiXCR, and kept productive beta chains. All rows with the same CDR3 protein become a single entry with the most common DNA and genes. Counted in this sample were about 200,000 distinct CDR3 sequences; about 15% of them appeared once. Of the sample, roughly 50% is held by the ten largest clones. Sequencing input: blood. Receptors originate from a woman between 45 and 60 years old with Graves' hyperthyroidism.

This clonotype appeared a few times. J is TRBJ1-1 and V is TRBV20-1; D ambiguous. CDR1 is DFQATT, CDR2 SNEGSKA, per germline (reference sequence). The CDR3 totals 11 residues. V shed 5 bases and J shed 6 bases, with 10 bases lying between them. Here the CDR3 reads CSALTAAEAFF. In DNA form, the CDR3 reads TGCAGTGCTTTAACAGCCGCTGAAGCTTTCTTT.

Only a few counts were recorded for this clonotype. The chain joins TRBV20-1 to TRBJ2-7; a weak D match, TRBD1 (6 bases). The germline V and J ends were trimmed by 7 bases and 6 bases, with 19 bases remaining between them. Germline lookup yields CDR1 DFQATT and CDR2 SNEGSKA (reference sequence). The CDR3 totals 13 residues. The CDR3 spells CSVKRGHMGEQYF. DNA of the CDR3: TGCAGTGTTAAGAGGGGACATATGGGCGAGCAGTACTTC.

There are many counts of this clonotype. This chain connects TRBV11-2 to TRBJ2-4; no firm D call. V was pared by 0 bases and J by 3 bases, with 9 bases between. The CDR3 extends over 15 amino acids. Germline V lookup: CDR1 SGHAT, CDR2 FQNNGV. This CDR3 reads CASSLDVWGKNIQYF. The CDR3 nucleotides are TGTGCCAGCAGCTTAGACGTTTGGGGCAAAAACATTCAGTACTTC. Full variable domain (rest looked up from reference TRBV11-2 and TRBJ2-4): EAGVAQSPRYKIIEKRQSVAFWCNPISGHATLYWYQQILGQGPKLLIQFQNNGVVDDSQLPKDRFSAERLKGVDSTLKIQPAKLEDSAVYLCASSLDVWGKNIQYFGAGTRLSVL.

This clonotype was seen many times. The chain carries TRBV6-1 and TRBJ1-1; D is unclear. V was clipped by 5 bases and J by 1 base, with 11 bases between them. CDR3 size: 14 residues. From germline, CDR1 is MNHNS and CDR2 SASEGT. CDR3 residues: CASSPATGNTEAFF. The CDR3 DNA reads TGTGCCAGCAGTCCGGCGACGGGGAACACTGAAGCTTTCTTT.

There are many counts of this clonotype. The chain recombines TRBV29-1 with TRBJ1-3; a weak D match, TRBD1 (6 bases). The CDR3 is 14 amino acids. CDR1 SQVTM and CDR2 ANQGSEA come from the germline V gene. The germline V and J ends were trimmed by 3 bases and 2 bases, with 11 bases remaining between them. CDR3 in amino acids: CSVEDSEPGNTIYF. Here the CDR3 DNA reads TGCAGCGTTGAGGACAGTGAGCCTGGAAACACCATATATTTT.

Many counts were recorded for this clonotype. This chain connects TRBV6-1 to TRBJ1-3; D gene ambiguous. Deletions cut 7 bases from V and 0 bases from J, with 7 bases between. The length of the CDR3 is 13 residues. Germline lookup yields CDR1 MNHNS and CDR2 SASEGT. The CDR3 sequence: CASITVSGNTIYF. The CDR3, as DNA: TGTGCCAGCATAACCGTCTCTGGAAACACCATATATTTT.

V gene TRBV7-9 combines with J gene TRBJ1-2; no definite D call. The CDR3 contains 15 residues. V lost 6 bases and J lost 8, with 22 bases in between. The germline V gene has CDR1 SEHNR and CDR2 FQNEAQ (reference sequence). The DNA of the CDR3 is TGTGCCAGCAGGCCCCAGCAAGGCGAGGTTGAGGGCTACACCTTC. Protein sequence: CASRPQQGEVEGYTF.

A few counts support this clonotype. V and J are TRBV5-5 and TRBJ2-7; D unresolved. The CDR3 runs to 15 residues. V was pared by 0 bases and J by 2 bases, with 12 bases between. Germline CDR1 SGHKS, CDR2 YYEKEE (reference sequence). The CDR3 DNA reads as TGTGCCAGCAGCTTGGCTCAAGGTTTCGCCTACGAGCAGTACTTC. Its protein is CASSLAQGFAYEQYF. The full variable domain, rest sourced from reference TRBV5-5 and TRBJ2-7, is DAGVTQSPTHLIKTRGQQVTLRCSPISGHKSVSWYQQVLGQGPQFIFQYYEKEERGRGNFPDRFSARQFPNYSSELNVNALLLGDSALYLCASSLAQGFAYEQYFGPGTRLTVT.

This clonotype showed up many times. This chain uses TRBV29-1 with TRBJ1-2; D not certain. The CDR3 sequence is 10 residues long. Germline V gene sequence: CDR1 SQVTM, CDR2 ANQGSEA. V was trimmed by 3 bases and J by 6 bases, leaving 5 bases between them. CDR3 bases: TGCAGCGTTGACGGTGATGGCTACACCTTC. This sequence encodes CSVDGDGYTF.